This T cell receptor beta chain was recorded in a study of post-analysis software for immune sequencing data (dated by TCRdb to about 2015). The study in broad terms: Disease courses on record covered relapsing-remitting, secondary progressive and progressive-relapsing multiple sclerosis, though some patients had no subtype annotation. A subset of samples was prepared in parallel using single-end sample barcoding, then pooled and co-amplified after Illumina adapter ligation. The multiple sclerosis patient repertoires were compared with approximately 11 previously published healthy control repertoires from donors aged about 6 to 26 years.

To demonstrate the VDJtools post-analysis software, the study profiled TCR beta repertoires from the peripheral blood of about 13 young patients with multiple sclerosis. Multiple sclerosis patients were children and adolescents aged about 6 to 17 years. Receptors were amplified or captured by PCR. The reads were generated on an Illumina HiSeq 2500. To reduce PCR and sequencing biases, unique molecular identifiers were incorporated into the TCR beta cDNA libraries. Roughly 500,000 cDNA molecules were obtained for every 1 to 10 million input T cells, so each molecule roughly corresponded to one T cell. The patient libraries were prepared and sequenced using the same protocol as the earlier healthy control dataset. Samples belonging to the same batch were prepared together, multiplexed and sequenced on a shared HiSeq lane. From the authors' description of their analysis: MIGEC was used to process the raw barcoded reads, and molecular identifier groups with only a single read were discarded before consensus assembly and CDR3 extraction. Clonotype tables were post-analysed with VDJtools, normalizing diversity by down-sampling all datasets to the smallest sample size. To correct batch-related cross-sample contamination, repertoire overlap clustering matched CDR3 amino acid sequences but not nucleotide sequences. The public reads were run again by TCRdb, first through fastp at Q25 and then through MiXCR, and only productive beta chains were kept. Entries that share a CDR3 protein sequence are merged under the most common genes and DNA. TCRdb, rather than the study authors, made the V and J calls. This sample comprises roughly 730,000 distinct CDR3 sequences, just under 30% of them detected only once. The top ten hold roughly 0.57% of the sample.

What the authors observed across the whole study: Multiple sclerosis patients had significantly lower normalized Chao1 diversity than controls, a result that suggests substantial peripheral T-cell clonal expansion. Strong co-clustering of samples prepared in the same batch was shown by direct clustering with F measure, prompting a batch-effect correction. The control group was slightly older than the multiple sclerosis patient group.

This clonotype was counted only a few times. This receptor's antigen is unknown. No base-level quality is on record; no much larger clone is a single base apart. The clonotype originates from a girl aged 5 to 17 with multiple sclerosis. The sequencing input was blood.

For the CDR3, the sequence is CASSTDGPGEGEQYF. The nucleotides read TGTGCCAGCAGCACCGACGGACCAGGGGAGGGGGAGCAGTACTTC. The V gene is TRBV7-2 and the J gene is TRBJ2-7; TRBD2 is perhaps the D gene, given 7 matching bases. The CDR3 starts with the cysteine, ends with the phenylalanine, and has 15 residues. Just CDR3 DNA is preserved here, 45 bases in frame from base 1. From the germline V gene, CDR1 is SGHTA and CDR2 is FQGNSA. V is shortened by 5 bases, J by 7 bases, and the region joining them spans 21 bases.